This T cell receptor (beta chain) derives from a study of cytomegalovirus exposure and HLA in healthy donors (dated by TCRdb to the late 2010s). Regarding the complete study: In an earlier analysis of around 540 of the donors, 276 Gb of sequence data and roughly 100 million unique TCR beta sequences from some 170 million T cells were reported. The number of typed donors differed by locus: about 620-640 for A, B, C, DRB1 and DQB1; 500 to 550 for DQA1; about 600 for DPA1; and some 470 for DPB1. Across about 380 genotyped donors of the cohort, an average of about 200,000 unique TCR beta nucleotide sequences per donor were sequenced, and 15% to 20% of those sequences were non-productive. Approximately 310 gigabases of sequencing data and 70 million to 100 million unique TCR sequences were included in an early release covering around 650 HLA-typed donors. Donor age, sex, ethnicity and CMV serostatus were compiled alongside the repertoire data. A later genetic analysis took genome-wide SNP genotypes for about three fifths of the roughly 670 donors and used that subset as a discovery cohort. A later analysis re-analyzed previously published TCR beta repertoires from roughly 600 donors and added high-resolution HLA genotyping to study TCR occurrence patterns. Among the roughly 400 genotyped donors, about 83% belonged to the genetic ancestry cluster associated with self-reported Caucasian donors. HLA typing included class I and class II loci at four-digit resolution. The study aimed to test whether signatures of past pathogen exposure could be identified by cataloging public T cell receptors. A separate validation cohort of approximately 130 different subjects was used in addition to the 666-subject first cohort. Because of strong linkage in the cohort, five DR-DQ haplotypes were treated as single units for association and clustering. To predict cytomegalovirus infection status, the study combined high-throughput TCR immunosequencing, statistical association of individual TCRs with disease status, and machine learning. All discovery cohort repertoires had been generated on a single sequencing platform. In an earlier analysis of a few hundred of the donors, high-throughput TCR beta sequencing was used to judge whether each TCR beta V gene segment behaved as functional or pseudogenic. Rather than using new phenotypic data, the later analysis identified candidate immune exposures from TCR beta sequences and from how often those sequences occurred across donors. The study used immunosequencing to profile the T cell repertoires of 670 or so subjects and linked those repertoires to cytomegalovirus serostatus.

Comments on this clone: Its antigen has not been determined. Per-base qualities were not stored, and no clone one base away is much larger.

The cohort was made up of approximately 700 healthy bone marrow donors. At the time of sampling, every cohort member was nominally healthy, though immune exposures that went unrecorded were likely present. The donor was CMV seropositive and was included in the group of 250 to 300 seropositive cohort members. A peripheral blood sample was collected from each donor, and TCR beta sequencing was performed on peripheral blood mononuclear cells. Genomic DNA extraction from the blood cell samples was performed with the Qiagen DNeasy Blood Extraction Kit. General study outcomes and caveats: In a later analysis, TCR association rates were found to vary across HLA loci, with the most associated TCRs seen for DRB1 alleles and the fewest for HLA-C alleles. In both the original and validation cohorts, the classifier was reported to diagnose cytomegalovirus status with high specificity and sensitivity. HLA typing was unavailable for some donors at each locus, so association tests used only the typed subset. Most CMV-associated TCR beta chains appeared to be HLA-restricted in a later analysis, and the HLA associations seemed to be driven largely by CMV exposure. The earlier analysis of around 600 of the donors excluded roughly 17 rarely observed V segments, including chromosome 9 orphons, because counts were too low. According to a later analysis, parvovirus B19, influenza, CMV and Epstein-Barr virus appeared linked to several top co-occurrence clusters. Most TCR sequences were observed very rarely across donors, whereas some public TCRs were present in many individuals. Linkage disequilibrium might explain the correlated functional status among segregating V segments, but an unknown experimental factor could not be ruled out. In a later analysis, HLA-associated TCR beta chains were found to be more clonally expanded and to have lower generation probabilities than equally common non-associated chains. A further reported finding was that TCR beta sequences accurately predicted the HLA-A and HLA-B alleles for most subjects in the first cohort. The presence/absence analyses assumed that sequencing depth was roughly uniform across donors, and that assumption may not be true. According to the authors, the approach could potentially be generalized to other disease states and immunological phenotypes. For the cohort, immune exposure information was limited to CMV serostatus. In this cohort, only TCR beta chains were sequenced, and detectable features were limited by the absence of alpha or paired-chain data. A cluster of highly shared sequence variants was judged likely to be a technical artifact of the sequencing pipeline. In a later genetic analysis, fewer N-insertions in productive TCRs were reported among donors in an Asian-associated ancestry cluster than the approximately 630-donor mean. In a later analysis, about 17,000 TCR beta sequences were associated with specific HLA alleles at a false discovery rate of 0.05. Some IMGT-functional V segments, including TRBV6-2 and TRBV6-3, could not be distinguished by the 87-base-pair reads and were therefore excluded. The study gave a list of about 170 TCR beta chains associated with cytomegalovirus. When HLA alleles, especially DR and DQ, strongly co-occurred, attributing TCR associations to individual alleles was difficult. An association between a missense DCLRE1C variant and V-gene and J-gene trimming of TCR beta chains was found in a later genetic analysis and replicated in an independent cohort. In an earlier analysis of several hundred of the donors, most TCR beta V segments were observed in productive rearrangements about 90% or about 30% of the time, broadly matching IMGT annotations. In vitro tests confirmed that a few of the cytomegalovirus-associated TCR beta chains recognize cytomegalovirus antigens.

Library preparation was by the immunoSEQ multiplex PCR assay. For the multiplex PCR, a mixture combining 60 forward primers for TCR Vbeta segments and 13 reverse primers for TCR Jbeta segments was used. Amplification of the CDR3 region of rearranged TCR beta genes was performed with a multiplex PCR assay on genomic DNA. On the Illumina HiSeq System, the amplified TCR beta libraries were sequenced as 87-base-pair reads. As for how the authors treated the data: A later analysis tallied 70 million to 100 million unique TCR beta chains across the roughly 610 repertoires, and about 12 million of those chains were shared by two or more donors. Raw reads were error-corrected and collapsed into unique sequences by a nearest-neighbor algorithm in which closely related sequences were merged to remove PCR and sequencing errors. CDR3 sequences were aligned to IMGT reference sequences to assign V, D and J gene segments. For a sequence to be retained, a match of at least six nucleotides was required to both a V gene segment and a J gene segment. A rearrangement counted as productive if the CDR3 had no stop codons and remained in frame with V and J, and every other rearrangement counted as non-productive. CDR3 was defined by IMGT convention, running from the second conserved V-encoded cysteine to the conserved J-encoded phenylalanine. Sequences without an unambiguous match to a single V gene segment were excluded from the earlier analysis of a few hundred of the donors. In an earlier analysis of a few hundred of the donors, V segments were called functional above 56.7% productive rearrangements and were called segregating when the between-donor standard deviation exceeded 5%. A statistical classification framework was built to diagnose cytomegalovirus status from the catalog of TCR beta chain sequences. In a later analysis, TCR nucleotide sequences were compared against IMGT/GENE-DB human TR gene sequences so that V and J genes could be assigned. Using the TCRdist pipeline, a later analysis assigned CDR3 sequences along with most-parsimonious VDJ recombination scenarios. A later analysis defined each TCR beta chain by its CDR3 amino acid sequence plus V-gene family, and excluded reads lacking a unique V-gene family. In a later analysis, 500 to 700 highly shared, low-generation-probability nucleotide sequences were removed to address suspected cross-contamination and a sequencing artifact. For each public chain, a later analysis derived a clonal expansion index from normalized ranks of inferred template counts within each repertoire. Generation probabilities in a later analysis came from a VDJ recombination model fitted to out-of-frame rearrangements, and those results were checked against IGoR. In a later analysis, TCR-TCR, TCR-HLA and TCR-CMV co-occurrence was scored with hypergeometric tests, and a repertoire-size bias correction was applied to TCR pairs. In a later analysis, false discovery rates were estimated by permuting HLA or CMV assignments 20 times. In a later analysis, co-occurring TCRs were grouped using DBSCAN, and TCRdist sequence similarity was added for clustering within HLA-allele-positive subsets. Co-occurrence clustering excluded repertoires with fewer than 30,000 or more than 120,000 public chains, plus five with anomalous nucleotide sharing. TCRdb's version of the immuneACCESS table is confined to in-frame rearrangements and falls short of the full clone set. An unresolved V gene accounts for under half of the shortfall where checked; the remainder is of unknown origin. V and J calls and clone size are those listed in that table; D and trimming were worked out from the DNA. The table for this sample lists 90,000 to 120,000 clones; roughly 87% of them were counted only once. The top ten clonotypes cover less than 3% of the sample.

The CDR3 holds 18 amino acids from the cysteine to the phenylalanine. Solely the CDR3 DNA is kept, with 54 bases framed from the first base. The CDR1 and CDR2 encoded by the germline V gene (reference sequence) are LNHDA and SQIVND. V is trimmed back by 2 bases and J by 6 bases, and the junction contains 18 bases that no gene match accounts for. The receptor was isolated from a young man in good health and CMV-seropositive. Recombination joined TRBV19 with TRBJ1-2; 7 junctional bases match TRBD1. Specimen: PBMCs. This receptor carries the CDR3 CASSIFRGDSLKVDGYTF. The DNA sequence follows: TGTGCCAGTAGTATATTTCGAGGGGACAGTCTCAAGGTGGATGGCTACACCTTC.